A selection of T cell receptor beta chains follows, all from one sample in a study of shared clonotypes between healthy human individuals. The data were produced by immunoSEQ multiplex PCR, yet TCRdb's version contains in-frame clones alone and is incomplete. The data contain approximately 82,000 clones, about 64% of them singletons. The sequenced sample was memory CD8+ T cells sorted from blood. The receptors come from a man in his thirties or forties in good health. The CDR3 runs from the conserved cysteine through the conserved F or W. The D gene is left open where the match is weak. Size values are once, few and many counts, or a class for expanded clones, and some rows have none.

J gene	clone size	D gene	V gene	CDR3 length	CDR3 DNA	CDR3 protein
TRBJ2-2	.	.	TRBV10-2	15	TGCGCCAGCAGGGCGGGACGGACCAACACCGGGGAGCTGTTTTTT	CASRAGRTNTGELFF
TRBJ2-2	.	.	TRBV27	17	TGTGCCAGCAGTAGAAACCCGGGATTGGGAAACACCGGGGAGCTGTTTTTT	CASSRNPGLGNTGELFF
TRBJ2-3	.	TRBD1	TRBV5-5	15	TGTGCCAGCAGCTACACGACAGGGGATGCAGATACGCAGTATTTT	CASSYTTGDADTQYF
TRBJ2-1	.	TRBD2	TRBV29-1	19	TGCAGCGTTGTCCGCCTCACTAGCGGTGAGACGAAAACCTACAATGAGCAGTTCTTC	CSVVRLTSGETKTYNEQFF
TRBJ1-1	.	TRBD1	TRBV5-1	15	TGCGCCAGCAGCGCGGAAGGGGGCTGGGACACTGAAGCTTTCTTT	CASSAEGGWDTEAFF
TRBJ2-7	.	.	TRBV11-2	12	TGTGCCAGCAGCTTAGTCAACTACGAGCAGTACTTC	CASSLVNYEQYF
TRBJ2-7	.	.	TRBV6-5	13	TGTGCCAGCAGAAAGATAGCAGTGGACGAGCAGTACTTC	CASRKIAVDEQYF
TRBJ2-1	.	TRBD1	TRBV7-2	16	TGTGCCAGCAGCGGCTGGGACAGGGGGCTTTACAATGAGCAGTTCTTC	CASSGWDRGLYNEQFF
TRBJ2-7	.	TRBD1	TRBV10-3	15	TGTGCCATCAGTGAACCCCCCCGGACAGGGGACGAGCAGTACTTC	CAISEPPRTGDEQYF
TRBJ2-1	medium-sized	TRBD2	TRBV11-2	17	TGTGCCAGCAGCTTTGGAACTGCGGGAGTCGCTGACAATGAGCAGTTCTTC	CASSFGTAGVADNEQFF
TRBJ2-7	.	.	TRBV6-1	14	TGTGCCAGCAATACAGCGACGAGCTCCTACGAGCAGTACTTC	CASNTATSSYEQYF
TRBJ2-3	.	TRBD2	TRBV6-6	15	TGTGCCAGCAGCTTCCCCGGGACTAGCTCAGATACGCAGTATTTT	CASSFPGTSSDTQYF
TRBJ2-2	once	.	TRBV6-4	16	TGTGCCAGCAGTCCAAGCGGCGGGAAGAACACCGGGGAGCTGTTTTTT	CASSPSGGKNTGELFF